These 3 T cell receptor beta chains originate from one sample sequenced in a study of blood T cell repertoires in COVID-19. Repertoires were generated with immunoSEQ multiplex PCR, while TCRdb's copy carries only in-frame clones and drops some. Of approximately 300,000 clones in the sample, 65% to 85% were seen once. The specimen sequenced was peripheral blood. These TCRs come from an older person with COVID-19, enrolled during active disease.

This clone rates as medium-sized (0.01 to 0.1%). This chain uses TRBV5-1 with TRBJ1-3; D not resolved. CDR1 SGHRS and CDR2 YFSETQ come from the germline V gene. V was pared by 0 bases and J by 1 base, with 11 bases between. The CDR3 spans 16 residues. The CDR3 bases are TGCGCCAGCAGCTTGGGAGATGCTCTATCTGGAAACACCATATATTTT. This encodes CASSLGDALSGNTIYF.

Of note for this clone: Other DNA sequences within the sample encode an identical CDR3. The gene calls are TRBV5-1 and TRBJ1-5, with 10 bases aligning to TRBD1. The CDR3 is 14 amino acids. V trimming: 4 bases; J trimming: 6 bases; junction bases outside the gene matches: 4. Germline loops: CDR1 SGHRS, CDR2 YFSETQ. CDR3: CASSIGQGGQPQHF. Here the CDR3 DNA reads TGCGCCAGCAGCATCGGACAGGGGGGTCAGCCCCAGCATTTT. Together with reference TRBV5-1 and TRBJ1-5, the CDR3 gives the full variable domain: KAGVTQTPRYLIKTRGQQVTLSCSPISGHRSVSWYQQTPGQGLQFLFEYFSETQRNKGNFPGRFSGRQFSNSRSEMNVSTLELGDSALYLCASSIGQGGQPQHFGDGTRLSIL.

The chain has TRBV9 and TRBJ2-2; a weak D match, TRBD1 (6 bases). The germline gives CDR1 SGDLS, CDR2 YYNGEE. Trimming cost V 2 bases and J 1 base, with 6 bases left between them. The CDR3 spans 14 residues. The CDR3 spells CASSVDRNTGELFF. In DNA form, the CDR3 reads TGTGCCAGCAGCGTGGACAGGAACACCGGGGAGCTGTTTTTT.